The rows below give T cell receptor beta chains drawn from one sample of a study of OX40 agonist ivuxolimab in advanced cancers. The table came from immunoSEQ multiplex PCR; TCRdb's copy has only in-frame clones and leaves some out. The repertoire consists of 60,000 to 70,000 clones, with 84% occurring once and the leading ten covering 1.5% to 2%. Sequenced here: CD4+ or CD8+ T cells sorted from blood, sampled in a trial of the OX40 agonist ivuxolimab. Receptors originate from an adult with an advanced solid tumor such as melanoma, head and neck, liver or kidney cancer. The CDR3 runs from the conserved cysteine through the conserved F or W. The order of the fields is D gene, clone size, V gene, J gene, CDR3 protein. A D gene is named only where the DNA matches it firmly. Clone sizes are given selectively: once, few, many, or a class where the clone is expanded.

-	-	TRBV7-9	TRBJ1-5	CASSLGGTQSNQPQHF
-	-	TRBV19	TRBJ1-2	CATEDNRNYGYTF
-	-	TRBV28	TRBJ2-1	CASTTLTGTYNEQFF
-	-	TRBV14	TRBJ1-3	CASSQGYSGNTIYF
-	-	TRBV5-1	TRBJ2-1	CASSLVQRHNEQFF
-	-	TRBV19	TRBJ2-5	CASSIEDSSETQYF
-	-	TRBV2	TRBJ1-6	CASKQIYDNSPLHF
-	-	TRBV5-3	TRBJ2-7	CARSLFYYEQYF
-	-	TRBV28	TRBJ2-2	CASSPRSWRVRNTGELFF
TRBD2	-	TRBV5-1	TRBJ2-2	CASSLGLASGELFF
-	-	TRBV7-2	TRBJ1-1	CASSHPATEAFF
-	-	TRBV28	TRBJ2-3	CASMTAFEGTDTQYF
-	-	TRBV5-1	TRBJ2-7	CASSLADEQYF
TRBD2	-	TRBV4-3	TRBJ2-7	CASSQGGSGSALNEQYF
-	-	TRBV27	TRBJ1-2	CASSLKGIGSGYTF
-	few	TRBV11-3	TRBJ2-2	CASSLRGGWNTGELFF
TRBD1	-	TRBV5-1	TRBJ1-1	CASSPRTGNTEAFF
-	-	TRBV11-3	TRBJ1-1	CASSLVYRVDTEAFF
-	-	TRBV18	TRBJ2-3	CASSPPWVAGTSTDTQYF
-	-	TRBV7-9	TRBJ1-1	CASSLEEDTEAFF
-	-	TRBV5-1	TRBJ1-1	CASSLAGKWDTEAFF
TRBD2	-	TRBV14	TRBJ2-5	CASSLLAGGSETQYF